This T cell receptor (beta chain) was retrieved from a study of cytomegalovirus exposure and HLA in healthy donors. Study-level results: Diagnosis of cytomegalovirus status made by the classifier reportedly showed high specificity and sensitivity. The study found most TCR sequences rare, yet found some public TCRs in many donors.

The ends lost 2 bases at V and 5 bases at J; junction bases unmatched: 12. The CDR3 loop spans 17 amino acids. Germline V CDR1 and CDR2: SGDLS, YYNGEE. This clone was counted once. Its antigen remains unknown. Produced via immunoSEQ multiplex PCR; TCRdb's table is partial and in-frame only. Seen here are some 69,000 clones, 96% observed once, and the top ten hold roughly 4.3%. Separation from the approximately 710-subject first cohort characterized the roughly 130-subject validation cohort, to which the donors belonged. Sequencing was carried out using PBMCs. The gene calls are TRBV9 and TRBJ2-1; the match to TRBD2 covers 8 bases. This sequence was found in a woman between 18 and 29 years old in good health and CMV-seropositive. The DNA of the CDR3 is TGTGCCAGCAGCGTCGACGCGGGACTAGATTCCCACAATGAGCAGTTCTTC. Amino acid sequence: CASSVDAGLDSHNEQFF. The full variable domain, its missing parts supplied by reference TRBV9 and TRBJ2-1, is DSGVTQTPKHLITATGQRVTLRCSPRSGDLSVYWYQQSLDQGLQFLIQYYNGEERAKGNILERFSAQQFPDLHSELNLSSLELGDSALYFCASSVDAGLDSHNEQFFGPGTRLTVL.